This is a list of T cell receptor beta chains from one sample in a study of blood T cell repertoires in COVID-19. Measured with immunoSEQ multiplex PCR; TCRdb has only the in-frame clones, and not every one. Of around 150,000 clones detected, 85% to 90% appear once; the ten largest clones hold around 10%. The source material was peripheral blood. Receptors originate from an older woman with COVID-19, enrolled during active disease. Both conserved end residues are part of each CDR3. Fields, in order: clone size, CDR3 length, J gene, V gene, D gene, CDR3 DNA, CDR3 protein. The D gene is left open where the match is weak. Not all rows give a size; the values are once, few, many and, for expanded clones, a class.

size: NA
length: 17
J: TRBJ1-6
V: TRBV15
D: NA
DNA: TGTGCCACCAGCAGAGATCGGGTCGGGAGCTATAATTCACCCCTCCACTTT
CDR3: CATSRDRVGSYNSPLHF

size: NA
length: 19
J: TRBJ2-5
V: TRBV7-9
D: TRBD2
DNA: TGTGCCAGCAGCTTCCGTGAACAAATAGCGGGGGGACCGGGAGAGACCCAGTACTTC
CDR3: CASSFREQIAGGPGETQYF

size: once
length: 12
J: TRBJ2-1
V: TRBV5-4
D: NA
DNA: TGTGCCAGCAGCCTCTCCGACTCGACGCTCTTCTTC
CDR3: CASSLSDSTLFF

size: NA
length: 14
J: TRBJ2-1
V: TRBV6-4
D: TRBD2
DNA: TGTGCCAGCAGTGAGTTCGGGGGGGAGAATGAGCAGTTCTTC
CDR3: CASSEFGGENEQFF

size: few
length: 15
J: TRBJ1-6
V: TRBV6-1
D: NA
DNA: TGTGCCAGCAGTGATTGGACAGTAAATAATTCACCCCTCCACTTT
CDR3: CASSDWTVNNSPLHF

size: NA
length: 14
J: TRBJ1-2
V: TRBV19
D: NA
DNA: TGTGCCAGTAGTACCCGAACGACAGGTACTGGCTACACCTTC
CDR3: CASSTRTTGTGYTF

size: NA
length: 17
J: TRBJ2-1
V: TRBV15
D: NA
DNA: TGTGCCACCAGCAGGGGCCGACCGGGGGGCACCTACAATGAGCAGTTCTTC
CDR3: CATSRGRPGGTYNEQFF

size: NA
length: 13
J: TRBJ2-2
V: TRBV7-9
D: NA
DNA: TGTGCCAGCAGCTTAGTAGTTGGCGGGGAGCTGTTTTTT
CDR3: CASSLVVGGELFF

size: NA
length: 13
J: TRBJ1-1
V: TRBV30
D: NA
DNA: TGTGCCTGGACTTCAGACAAGAACACTGAAGCTTTCTTT
CDR3: CAWTSDKNTEAFF

size: NA
length: 18
J: TRBJ2-3
V: TRBV7-3
D: TRBD2
DNA: TGTGCCAGCAGCCTTCGTGGGATAGCGGGGGGGCAGTCAGATACGCAGTATTTT
CDR3: CASSLRGIAGGQSDTQYF

size: NA
length: 14
J: TRBJ1-1
V: TRBV5-1
D: NA
DNA: TGCGCCAGCAGCGTTGGACACGTAAACACTGAAGCTTTCTTT
CDR3: CASSVGHVNTEAFF

size: once
length: 13
J: TRBJ2-1
V: TRBV5-1
D: NA
DNA: TGCGCCAGCAGCTTGGTCAGGGCCCGGGAGCAGTTCTTC
CDR3: CASSLVRAREQFF

size: NA
length: 14
J: TRBJ1-2
V: TRBV5-1
D: TRBD1
DNA: TGCGCCAGCAGCCCTCCGGGACAGGCCTATGGCTACACCTTC
CDR3: CASSPPGQAYGYTF

size: once
length: 14
J: TRBJ1-6
V: TRBV19
D: NA
DNA: TGTGCCAGTAGTATTGAACAGCTCAATTCACCCCTCCACTTT
CDR3: CASSIEQLNSPLHF

size: NA
length: 11
J: TRBJ1-3
V: TRBV28
D: NA
DNA: TGTGCCAGCAGTTCGGGAAACACCATATATTTT
CDR3: CASSSGNTIYF

size: NA
length: 15
J: TRBJ1-6
V: TRBV5-1
D: NA
DNA: TGCGCCAGCAGCTTGGGCGGGGGGATTGAGTCACCCCTCCACTTT
CDR3: CASSLGGGIESPLHF